The 27 T cell receptor beta chains reported below all come from one sample, sequenced in a study of prognosis after radiotherapy for stage I lung cancer. From genomic DNA, two-round multiplex PCR was used to amplify TCR beta CDR3. The first PCR round targeted every TRBV and TRBJ gene with specific primers. TCRdb passed the multiplex PCR reads through MiXCR, listing each CDR3 protein once. The table records about 31,000 distinct CDR3 sequences, over 40% of them present only once. Material: PBMCs, obtained before or after stereotactic body radiation therapy (not recorded which). These receptor sequences come from a donor aged 50 or older with non-small cell lung cancer.

The chain joins TRBV7-2 to TRBJ2-7, with TRBD2 matching over 8 bases. Trimming took 5 bases from V and 6 from J; bases not matched to a gene: 9. The germline V gene encodes CDR1 SGHTA and CDR2 FQGNSA. The CDR3 is 14 residues long. In DNA, the CDR3 is TGTGCCAGCAGCACGGGACTAGTAAGAAGCGAGCAGTACTTC. Protein sequence: CASSTGLVRSEQYF.

To note about this clonotype: A much larger clone is a single base away; this may be a read error. The V call is TRBV7-8, the J call TRBJ2-5; possible D gene TRBD2, 5 bases. The CDR3 loop spans 14 amino acids. CDR1 and CDR2 (germline): SGHVS, FQNEAQ. The CDR3 spells CASSLVARQESQYF. The CDR3 coding sequence is TGTGCCAGCAGCTTAGTAGCGCGTCAAGAGAGCCAGTACTTC.

About this clonotype itself: This likely came from a read error, as a far larger clone is one base away. J is TRBJ2-3 and V is TRBV27; unclear D gene. The CDR3 contains 14 residues. The V end lost 7 bases, the J end lost 4 bases, and 15 bases lay between the germline ends. Germline V gives CDR1 MNHEY, CDR2 SMNVEV (reference sequence). The CDR3 DNA is TGTGCCAGCATTTCCGGGCCTGACCCAGATACGCAGTATTTT. It encodes CASISGPDPDTQYF.

The chain links TRBV29-1 to TRBJ2-3; no firm D call. Per germline, CDR1 SQVTM and CDR2 ANQGSEA. The CDR3 runs to 14 residues. Trimming stripped 5 bases from V and 2 bases from J, with 14 bases between. CDR3 nucleotides: TGCAGCGTTTCATCCCAGTGGTTCACAGATACGCAGTATTTT. It is translated as CSVSSQWFTDTQYF.

This chain joins TRBV7-8 and TRBJ2-2; D possibly corresponds to TRBD1 (6 bases). The ends were cut back, 1 base at V and 0 bases at J, with 9 bases in the middle. This CDR3 is 16 amino acids long. Germline V gives CDR1 SGHVS, CDR2 FQNEAQ. CDR3 nucleotide sequence: TGTGCCAGCAGCTTAGTTGGGGGCCCGAACACCGGGGAGCTGTTTTTT. Translated: CASSLVGGPNTGELFF. The full variable domain, rest sourced from reference TRBV7-8 and TRBJ2-2, is GAGVSQSPRYKVAKRGQDVALRCDPISGHVSLFWYQQALGQGPEFLTYFQNEAQLDKSGLPSDRFFAERPEGSVSTLKIQRTQQEDSAVYLCASSLVGGPNTGELFFGEGSRLTVL.

This clonotype was seen once. The conserved phenylalanine or tryptophan is not found at the CDR3 terminus, so this likely reflects a read error. V and J are TRBV28 and TRBJ2-7; 8 positions match TRBD2. With 2 bases clipped from V and 0 bases from J, the junction kept 3 bases outside the gene matches. The V gene's germline CDR1 is MDHEN and CDR2 SYDVKM. This CDR3 spans 15 amino acids. CDR3 sequence reads: CASSLLREVSYEQYL. In DNA, the CDR3 is TGTGCCAGCAGTTTACTGCGGGAGGTCTCCTACGAGCAGTACCTC.

Many counts were recorded for this clonotype. This sequence may be a read error, since a much larger clone differs from it by one base. V and J are TRBV27 and TRBJ2-2; D is possibly TRBD2 (5 bases). This CDR3 has 15 amino acids. CDR1 and CDR2 from the germline V gene are MNHEY and SMNVEV (reference sequence). CDR3 DNA: TGTGCCAGCAGTTTAGGGTTCGTACAGACCGGGGAGCTGGTTTTT. Protein sequence: CASSLGFVQTGELVF.

This clonotype has at least ten counts. This chain connects TRBV11-2 to TRBJ1-6; maybe TRBD1 (6 bases). Per the germline V gene, CDR1 is SGHAT and CDR2 is FQNNGV. This CDR3 is built from 15 residues. The V end lost 2 bases, the J end lost 9 bases, and 14 bases lay between the germline ends. The CDR3 DNA reads as TGTGCCAGCAGCTTAAAAAGTCAGGGGACTTCACCCCTCCACTTT. It translates to CASSLKSQGTSPLHF.

This clonotype was detected many times. V usage is TRBV6-4 and J usage is TRBJ2-1; 7 nucleotides line up with TRBD1. After removal of 4 bases from V and 9 bases from J, the junction contained 6 bases not matched to a gene. Per germline, CDR1 MRHNA and CDR2 SNTAGT. The CDR3 sequence is 13 residues long. CDR3 coding DNA: TGTGCCAGCAGTGGAAACTACAGGGGTGAGCAGTTCTTC. This sequence encodes CASSGNYRGEQFF.

This clonotype is termed medium-sized. This chain connects TRBV6-4 to TRBJ2-2, with 9 bases matching TRBD1. This CDR3 spans 14 amino acids. J lost 4 bases, V lost 6 bases, and 3 bases had no gene match. Germline V CDR1 and CDR2: MRHNA, SNTAGT. CDR3 sequence: CASRGTGSTGELFF. The CDR3, as DNA: TGTGCCAGCAGGGGGACAGGGAGCACCGGGGAGCTGTTTTTT.

Many counts were recorded for this clonotype. J is TRBJ2-7 and V is TRBV2; D possibly matches TRBD1 or TRBD2 (5 bases each). Trimming took off 3 bases at V and 4 bases at J, with 13 bases between the two ends. Germline loops: CDR1 SNHLY, CDR2 FYNNEI. CDR3 length: 14 residues. CDR3 nucleotides: TGTGCCAGCAGTGATAGCTCCGGGGCGTACGAGCAGTACTTC. It translates to CASSDSSGAYEQYF.

Judged by abundance, this clonotype is medium-sized. This rearrangement joins TRBV20-1 to TRBJ2-2; D remains ambiguous. V lost 0 bases and J 7 bases, leaving 9 bases between the germline ends. The V gene's germline CDR1 is DFQATT and CDR2 SNEGSKA (reference sequence). This CDR3 comprises 13 residues. The CDR3 is CSARENWVGELFF. CDR3 nucleotides: TGCAGTGCTAGAGAAAATTGGGTCGGGGAGCTGTTTTTT.

This clonotype was detected many times. The chain recombines TRBV28 with TRBJ2-1, with 12 bases fitting TRBD2. The germline CDR1 and CDR2 sequences are MDHEN and SYDVKM. The CDR3 has 20 amino acids. V lost 4 bases, J lost 7 bases, and 20 bases stayed unmatched. CDR3 sequence reads: CASSSLRELGLAGGLNEQFF. The CDR3 nucleotides read TGTGCCAGCAGTTCTCTCAGGGAGTTGGGGCTAGCGGGAGGGTTAAATGAGCAGTTCTTC. The variable domain in full, with the rest retrieved from reference TRBV28 and TRBJ2-1, is DVKVTQSSRYLVKRTGEKVFLECVQDMDHENMFWYRQDPGLGLRLIYFSYDVKMKEKGDIPEGYSVSREKKERFSLILESASTNQTSMYLCASSSLRELGLAGGLNEQFFGPGTRLTVL.

The chain combines TRBV28 with TRBJ2-7, with 7 bases matching TRBD2. Looked up from germline, CDR1 is MDHEN and CDR2 is SYDVKM. CDR3 length equals 12 residues. J gave up 6 bases and V 3 bases, and 2 bases lay outside the gene matches. CDR3 residues: CASSFWGGEQYF. CDR3 DNA sequence: TGTGCCAGCAGTTTTTGGGGGGGCGAGCAGTACTTC.

At least ten counts were recorded for this clonotype. This rearrangement joins TRBV6-5 to TRBJ1-1; D is undetermined. Germline assignment: CDR1 MNHEY and CDR2 SVGAGI. The germline V and J ends were trimmed by 2 bases and 4 bases, with 11 bases remaining between them. This CDR3 has 14 amino acids. The CDR3 DNA sequence: TGTGCCAGCAGTTACAGCCCCTGGATCACTGAAGCTTTCTTT. Residues: CASSYSPWITEAFF.

At least ten counts were recorded for this clonotype. V gene TRBV7-6 combines with J gene TRBJ1-1; TRBD1 is a possible D gene (5 bases). The CDR3 length is 13 residues. Deletions cut 5 bases from V and 4 bases from J, with 11 bases between. Looked up from germline, CDR1 is SGHVS and CDR2 is FNYEAQ. DNA for the CDR3: TGTGCCAGCAGCCCCGTGGGGACCACTGAAGCTTTCTTT. Protein sequence: CASSPVGTTEAFF.

In its sample, this clonotype ranks as medium-sized. CDR3 in amino acids: CASRVMGVEGYTF. CDR3 in DNA: TGTGCCAGCAGGGTGATGGGGGTGGAGGGCTACACCTTC. The chain couples TRBV6-1 to TRBJ1-2, with D perhaps matching TRBD1 (5 bases). Germline loops: CDR1 MNHNS, CDR2 SASEGT. The CDR3 spans 13 residues. The V gene lost 6 bases and the J gene lost 8 bases, with 16 bases spanning the gap.

This clonotype was recorded only once. This likely stems from a read error, as it lies one base from a far larger clone. V is TRBV12-3 or TRBV12-4 and J is TRBJ1-1; D might be TRBD1 (5 bases). The CDR3 extends over 15 amino acids. Trimming shortened V by 6 bases and J by 3 bases, and 17 bases separated the two germline ends. The CDR3, as DNA: TGTGCCAGCAGATCCATGGGGGGGGGTGACACTGAAGCTTTCTTT. Translated, it gives CASRSMGGGDTEAFF.

This chain connects TRBV6-2 or TRBV6-3 to TRBJ2-7; 9 bases match TRBD1. The junction had 9 bases not matched to a gene; V was cut back by 7 bases and J by 2 bases. CDR3 length equals 15 residues. Germline CDR1 and CDR2: MNHEY and SVGEGT. In DNA form, the CDR3 reads TGTGCCAGCACCCTCGACAGGGGGACGACCTACGAGCAGTACTTC. It encodes CASTLDRGTTYEQYF.

This clonotype is deemed medium-sized (0.01 to 0.1%). The chain recombines TRBV19 with TRBJ1-2; no firm D call. V was trimmed by 3 bases and J by 6 bases, leaving 5 bases between them. The germline V gene encodes CDR1 LNHDA and CDR2 SQIVND (reference sequence). The CDR3 has 11 amino acids. The CDR3 DNA reads TGTGCCAGTAGTATCGCGGATGGCTACACCTTC. Its protein is CASSIADGYTF.

By share, this clonotype ranks as medium-sized. J is TRBJ2-7 and V is TRBV12-3 or TRBV12-4; 7 nucleotides align to TRBD1. This CDR3 has 14 residues. With V trimmed by 7 bases and J by 3 bases, 9 bases remained unmatched. CDR3 sequence: CASTNRGRNYEQYF. The CDR3 bases are TGTGCCAGCACCAACAGGGGACGGAACTACGAGCAGTACTTC.

Of note for this clonotype: This likely traces to a read error, being one base from a far larger clone. The chain joins TRBV6-4 to TRBJ2-1, with 7 bases identical to TRBD2. The length of the CDR3 is 16 residues. Germline loops: CDR1 MRHNA, CDR2 SNTAGT. The CDR3 region is CASSHSHWTRYNEQFF. The CDR3 DNA is TGTGCCAGCAGTCACTCCCACTGGACTAGGTACAATGAGCAGTTCTTC.

In this sample, this clonotype turned up once. The V gene is TRBV24-1, the J gene TRBJ1-2; tentative D call: TRBD1 (5 bases). Trimming cost V 5 bases and J 8 bases, with 11 bases left between them. Germline values: CDR1 KGHDR, CDR2 SFDVKD. CDR3 length: 12 residues. The CDR3 DNA sequence: TGTGCCACCAGTGGCTACGACAGCGGCTACACCTTC. Protein sequence: CATSGYDSGYTF.

This clonotype was observed many times. The gene calls are TRBV30 and TRBJ2-7; 8 bases agree with TRBD1. Trimming took 0 bases from V and 6 from J; bases not matched to a gene: 7. The CDR3 is 14 residues long. Per germline, CDR1 GTSNPN and CDR2 SVGIG (reference sequence). The DNA of the CDR3 is TGTGCCTGGAGTGTACCAGACAGGGGTAGCGAGCAGTACTTC. Translated, it gives CAWSVPDRGSEQYF.

The genes are TRBV7-2 and TRBJ1-6; no clear D. The ends were cut back, 1 base at V and 14 bases at J, with 12 bases in the middle. Germline CDR1 is SGHTA and CDR2 is FQGNSA. This CDR3 spans 13 amino acids. The CDR3 bases are TGTGCCAGCAGCTTAGGAGGTGTCAACTCCCTCCACTTT. Translated, it gives CASSLGGVNSLHF.

In this sample, this clonotype turned up many times. The V call is TRBV7-8, the J call TRBJ1-4; no firm D call. Germline-derived CDR1 and CDR2 are SGHVS and FQNEAQ. V lost 2 bases, J lost 7 bases, and 17 bases lay in between. This CDR3 is 16 amino acids long. In DNA, the CDR3 is TGTGCCAGCAGCTTATATTCGGCGGGGAGATCTGAAAAACTGTTTTTT. Encoded protein: CASSLYSAGRSEKLFF.

In this sample, this clonotype is medium-sized. This rearrangement joins TRBV19 to TRBJ2-1; 7 nucleotides match TRBD2. V lost 9 bases to trimming and J lost 0 bases; unmatched junction nucleotides: 11. The CDR3 is 16 residues long. Germline V gene sequence: CDR1 LNHDA, CDR2 SQIVND (reference sequence). The CDR3 region is CASGAGPSSSYNEQFF. The CDR3 DNA reads TGTGCCAGCGGAGCGGGACCATCTAGCTCCTACAATGAGCAGTTCTTC.